This T cell receptor beta chain was recovered during a study of T cells after yellow fever vaccination. Study summary: SMART-Seq v4 Ultra Low Input served to prepare low-cell-number fractions.

A process of 5'RACE template switching, which added a universal primer site and UMIs, was used to make TCR cDNA. A single record per CDR3 protein comes from TCRdb applying MiXCR to the 5' RACE reads. Seen here are hundreds of thousands of distinct CDR3 sequences, about 19% observed once, and the top ten hold around 17%. This clonotype has only a few counts. What it binds is not known. General study points: A secondary response was less intense yet reached its peak sooner, at day 5 versus 15. Reappearing after the booster were most of the clones from primary vaccination (roughly 95% CD4, about 88% CD8).

V gave up 7 bases and J gave up 3 bases; unmatched junction bases: 9. The CDR3 contains 15 residues. Germline CDR1 is SNHLY and CDR2 is FYNNEI. This TCR came from a man between 18 and 29 years old who received the YFV17D yellow fever vaccine. The chain joins TRBV2 to TRBJ2-1, with 7 bases fitting TRBD2. The material sequenced was PBMCs, taken before the yellow fever booster vaccination. CDR3 coding DNA: TGTGCCAGCACCCTTAGCGGGTGGAGCTACAATGAGCAGTTCTTC. Protein: CASTLSGWSYNEQFF.